Below, 5 T cell receptor beta chains from the same sample are listed, as sequenced in a study of OX40 agonist ivuxolimab in advanced cancers. This table comes from immunoSEQ multiplex PCR, and its TCRdb copy is limited to in-frame clones, with some not included. The table has tens of thousands of clones, 86% seen once. Sample: CD4+ or CD8+ T cells sorted from blood, taken in a trial of the OX40 agonist ivuxolimab. These receptors originate from an adult with an advanced solid tumor such as melanoma, head and neck, liver or kidney cancer.

The V gene is TRBV7-2, the J gene TRBJ1-1; the D gene is possibly TRBD1 (5 bases). V was pared by 5 bases and J by 2 bases, with 15 bases between. CDR3 length equals 15 residues. The V gene's germline CDR1 is SGHTA and CDR2 FQGNSA. The CDR3 bases are TGTGCCAGCAGCCGACAGCCCTTTGGCAACACTGAAGCTTTCTTT. Protein product: CASSRQPFGNTEAFF. Filled out from reference TRBV7-2 and TRBJ1-1, the complete variable domain reads GAGVSQSPSNKVTEKGKDVELRCDPISGHTALYWYRQSLGQGLEFLIYFQGNSAPDKSGLPSDRFSAERTGGSVSTLTIQRTQQEDSAVYLCASSRQPFGNTEAFFGQGTRLTVV.

This clone has a single count. This chain connects TRBV19 to TRBJ1-3, with D unresolved. V lost 7 bases and J lost 2, with 9 bases in between. Germline loops: CDR1 LNHDA, CDR2 SQIVND (reference sequence). The CDR3 has 13 residues. The CDR3 loop is CASTGTTGNTIYF. The DNA of the CDR3 is TGTGCCAGTACGGGTACTACTGGAAACACCATATATTTT. Using reference TRBV19 and TRBJ1-3 for the parts outside the CDR3, the full variable domain is DGGITQSPKYLFRKEGQNVTLSCEQNLNHDAMYWYRQDPGQGLRLIYYSQIVNDFQKGDIAEGYSVSREKKESFPLTVTSAQKNPTAFYLCASTGTTGNTIYFGEGSWLTVV.

The chain is built from TRBV19 and TRBJ2-1; either TRBD1 or TRBD2 may fit D (5 bases each). The CDR3 is 14 amino acids. Trimming left V 3 bases short and J 0 bases short, with 6 bases between. Germline V gene data show CDR1 as LNHDA and CDR2 as SQIVND (reference sequence). CDR3: CASSMRGSYNEQFF. The CDR3 coding sequence is TGTGCCAGTAGTATGAGGGGCTCCTACAATGAGCAGTTCTTC.

The J gene is TRBJ2-7, the V gene TRBV2, with D unclear. With 4 bases removed from V and 6 bases from J, the gap between germline ends came to 13 bases. This CDR3 has 13 residues. Germline V lookup: CDR1 SNHLY, CDR2 FYNNEI. The CDR3 nucleotides read TGTGCCAGCAGTGTTGTCTCATCGGGCGAGCAGTACTTC. Translated, it gives CASSVVSSGEQYF.

The J gene is TRBJ2-2, the V gene TRBV6-5, with no clear D. CDR3 size: 12 residues. Germline CDR1 is MNHEY and CDR2 is SVGAGI. Trimming stripped 6 bases from V and 7 bases from J, with 9 bases between. The DNA of the CDR3 is TGTGCCAGCAGGAACGTATACGGGGAGCTGTTTTTT. As protein: CASRNVYGELFF.